A single sample is the source of the 21 T cell receptor beta chains below, sequenced in a study of blood T cell repertoires in COVID-19. Clones were sequenced by immunoSEQ multiplex PCR, and TCRdb holds only the in-frame ones, with some missing. The sample has 120,000 or so clones, 86% seen once; the top ten hold around 4.7%. Sample: peripheral blood. The origin of the receptors is a man aged 35-49 years with acute or convalescent COVID-19.

The gene calls are TRBV29-1 and TRBJ1-2; the match to TRBD1 covers 8 bases. This CDR3 comprises 15 residues. V was clipped by 0 bases and J by 5 bases; unmatched bases: 8. Germline assignment: CDR1 SQVTM and CDR2 ANQGSEA. The CDR3 is CSVEEGGTGPYGYTF. The CDR3 region has the DNA TGCAGCGTTGAAGAAGGAGGGACAGGACCTTATGGCTACACCTTC.

This rearrangement joins TRBV6-5 to TRBJ1-5; 7 positions match TRBD1. Trimming cost V 6 bases and J 2 bases; bases outside gene matches: 1. Germline V gives CDR1 MNHEY, CDR2 SVGAGI. The CDR3 consists of 13 residues. The CDR3 loop reads CASRGTGNQPQHF. CDR3 DNA: TGTGCCAGCAGGGGGACAGGCAATCAGCCCCAGCATTTT.

V and J are TRBV4-2 and TRBJ1-2, with a possible D match to TRBD1 (5 bases). The V gene's germline CDR1 is LGHNA and CDR2 YNFKEQ. The CDR3 consists of 14 residues. V lost 0 bases and J lost 8, with 13 bases in between. For the CDR3, the DNA is TGTGCCAGCAGCCAAGACCCTGGGGGGGTCGGCTACACCTTC. Encoded protein: CASSQDPGGVGYTF.

This clone occurred once. V is TRBV19 and J is TRBJ2-2; 9 bases are shared with TRBD1. The CDR3 covers 16 residues. The V segment lost 4 bases and the J segment 5 bases; nucleotides outside the gene matches: 8. Germline values: CDR1 LNHDA, CDR2 SQIVND (reference sequence). The chain's CDR3 is CASSTSGQGRTGELFF. For the CDR3, the DNA is TGTGCCAGTAGTACGTCGGGACAGGGACGGACCGGGGAGCTGTTTTTT.

The chain employs TRBV27 and TRBJ1-1; 7 bases align to TRBD1. The germline V gene has CDR1 MNHEY and CDR2 SMNVEV (reference sequence). The V segment lost 5 bases and the J segment 0 bases; nucleotides outside the gene matches: 6. The CDR3 is 15 residues long. The CDR3 DNA reads as TGTGCCAGCAGTGCAGCAGGGGGTTTGAACACTGAAGCTTTCTTT. This gives the protein CASSAAGGLNTEAFF.

The chain recombines TRBV10-2 with TRBJ2-1; weak D call: TRBD2 (5 bases). This CDR3 is 15 amino acids long. Germline V gene data show CDR1 as WSHSY and CDR2 as SAAADI. Trimming took off 11 bases at V and 8 bases at J, with 25 bases between the two ends. The CDR3 spells CASSAVGRGYDEQFF. The CDR3 DNA reads as TGCGCCTCCTCCGCCGTTGGCCGCGGGTACGATGAGCAGTTCTTC.

CDR3 in DNA: TGTGCCAGCAGCCGTAGTCTGGGGACAGGGCACTTTCGGTATGGCTACACCTTC. Protein: CASSRSLGTGHFRYGYTF. This sequence joins TRBV21-1 and TRBJ1-2; TRBD1 is the table's D call, not checked against the DNA. TRBV21-1 is recorded as a pseudogene. The CDR3 runs 18 residues.

The chain uses TRBV29-1 and TRBJ1-2, with 8 positions matching TRBD1. Losses at the gene ends were 4 bases for V and 4 bases for J; bases not matched to a gene: 5. Germline V gene data show CDR1 as SQVTM and CDR2 as ANQGSEA. The CDR3 has 13 residues. CDR3 in amino acids: CSVGRGQTYGYTF. The DNA for the CDR3 is TGCAGCGTTGGCAGGGGGCAGACCTATGGCTACACCTTC.

V and J are TRBV12-5 and TRBJ1-5, with no clear D. CDR1 and CDR2 from the germline V gene are LGHNT and FRNRAP. V shed 7 bases and J shed 1 base, with 14 bases lying between them. The CDR3 sequence is 15 residues long. DNA of the CDR3: TGTGCTAGTGACTCGGAGGGCAGGAGCAATCAGCCCCAGCATTTT. The encoded protein is CASDSEGRSNQPQHF.

The rearrangement uses TRBV30 and TRBJ1-5; weak D call: TRBD1 (6 bases). Germline values: CDR1 GTSNPN, CDR2 SVGIG (reference sequence). This CDR3 comprises 14 residues. V was trimmed by 1 base and J by 5 bases, leaving 12 bases between them. The CDR3 DNA sequence: TGTGCCTGGAGTGCGACAGGTCCTGATCAGCCCCAGCATTTT. Its translation is CAWSATGPDQPQHF.

J is TRBJ2-2 and V is TRBV6-2 or TRBV6-3; perhaps TRBD1 as D (5 bases). Trimming shortened V by 6 bases and J by 7 bases, and 15 bases separated the two germline ends. Germline CDR1 reads MNHEY; CDR2 reads SVGEGT. The CDR3 covers 14 residues. The CDR3 nucleotides are TGTGCCAGCAGCCTCGACAGAAATGGCGGGGAGCTGTTTTTT. As protein: CASSLDRNGGELFF.

The chain uses TRBV7-2 and TRBJ1-5, with 10 bases aligning to TRBD1. Germline lookup yields CDR1 SGHTA and CDR2 FQGNSA. The CDR3 has 14 residues. With 5 bases clipped from V and 5 bases from J, the junction kept 3 bases outside the gene matches. The CDR3 DNA sequence: TGTGCCAGCAGCGACGGGACAGGGGATCAGCCCCAGCATTTT. It encodes CASSDGTGDQPQHF.

The chain joins TRBV18 to TRBJ1-6; TRBD1 matches at 8 bases. With 2 bases clipped from V and 7 bases from J, the junction kept 10 bases outside the gene matches. Germline assignment: CDR1 KGHSH and CDR2 LQKENI. This CDR3 is 17 amino acids long. The CDR3: CASSPLGQGSDNSPLHF. The CDR3 bases are TGTGCCAGCTCACCATTAGGACAGGGAAGTGACAATTCACCCCTCCACTTT.

This clone showed up just a few times. The CDR3 sequence is CASSFQRGDYNEQFF. The CDR3 DNA follows: TGCGCCAGCAGCTTTCAGCGGGGGGATTACAATGAGCAGTTCTTC. V and J are TRBV5-1 and TRBJ2-1; TRBD2 aligns across 9 bases. Trimming cost V 2 bases and J 4 bases; bases outside gene matches: 4. This CDR3 region has 15 residues. Germline lookup yields CDR1 SGHRS and CDR2 YFSETQ.

This chain links TRBV2 with TRBJ1-5; 7 positions agree with TRBD1. The V segment lost 3 bases and the J segment 11 bases; nucleotides outside the gene matches: 13. The CDR3 has 15 amino acids. Germline V gene data show CDR1 as SNHLY and CDR2 as FYNNEI. The CDR3 DNA sequence: TGTGCCAGCAGTGACGCGGCGACAGGGCCCACGGCCCAGCATTTT. Its translation: CASSDAATGPTAQHF.

This chain links TRBV5-4 with TRBJ1-4; D uncertain. CDR3 length: 15 amino acids. Germline-derived CDR1 and CDR2 are SGHNT and YYREEE (reference sequence). V dropped 4 bases and J dropped 7 bases, with 17 bases sitting between them. The CDR3 bases are TGTGCCAGCAGCATACAACCGAATGCTGGTGAAAAACTGTTTTTT. Amino acids: CASSIQPNAGEKLFF. The variable domain in full, completed from reference TRBV5-4 and TRBJ1-4, reads ETGVTQSPTHLIKTRGQQVTLRCSSQSGHNTVSWYQQALGQGPQFIFQYYREEENGRGNFPPRFSGLQFPNYSSELNVNALELDDSALYLCASSIQPNAGEKLFFGSGTQLSVL.

The chain uses TRBV11-2 and TRBJ2-7; 9 positions match TRBD1. The CDR3 is 15 amino acids. Germline CDR1 and CDR2: SGHAT and FQNNGV. V shed 1 base, J shed 3 bases, and the junction held 4 bases outside the gene matches. In DNA, the CDR3 is TGTGCCAGCAGCTTAGCTCCGGGACAGGGCTACGAGCAGTACTTC. Its protein product is CASSLAPGQGYEQYF.

This clone appeared a single time. This chain connects TRBV4-3 to TRBJ2-1; 12 nucleotides line up with TRBD2. Germline values: CDR1 LGHNA, CDR2 YSLEER. With V trimmed by 5 bases and J by 9 bases, 11 bases remained unmatched. This CDR3 comprises 16 residues. The CDR3 region is CASSYTTSGGGGEQFF. The CDR3, as DNA: TGCGCCAGCAGCTACACGACTAGCGGGGGAGGTGGTGAGCAGTTCTTC.

The chain combines TRBV23-1 with TRBJ2-3, with D possibly matching TRBD1 (5 bases). TRBV23-1 is identified as an open reading frame with a role that is uncertain. The length of the CDR3 is 15 residues. V lost 4 bases and J 6 bases, leaving 17 bases between the germline ends. The CDR3 sequence: CASSRGRERVDTQYF. The CDR3 nucleotides read TGCGCCAGCAGTCGCGGCAGGGAAAGGGTGGATACGCAGTATTTT.

This chain connects TRBV19 to TRBJ1-2, with D unresolved. Germline V CDR1 and CDR2: LNHDA, SQIVND (reference sequence). Trimming took 3 bases from V and 8 from J, leaving 13 bases between them. The CDR3 totals 13 residues. Here the CDR3 reads CASSIDGVYGYTF. CDR3 nucleotides: TGTGCCAGTAGTATCGACGGGGTATACGGCTACACCTTC. The whole variable domain, remainder taken from reference TRBV19 and TRBJ1-2, is DGGITQSPKYLFRKEGQNVTLSCEQNLNHDAMYWYRQDPGQGLRLIYYSQIVNDFQKGDIAEGYSVSREKKESFPLTVTSAQKNPTAFYLCASSIDGVYGYTFGSGTRLTVV.

The chain is built from TRBV6-5 and TRBJ1-2; 7 bases are shared with TRBD1. V shed 8 bases, J shed 5 bases, and the junction held 11 bases outside the gene matches. The germline V gene encodes CDR1 MNHEY and CDR2 SVGAGI. The CDR3 loop spans 14 amino acids. The CDR3 spells CASGRGTELYGYTF. CDR3 bases: TGTGCCAGCGGACGAGGGACAGAACTTTATGGCTACACCTTC.